The T cell receptor (beta chain) described here comes from a study of regulatory T cells in long-lasting Graves disease. Across the whole study: Those with persistent Graves' disease had received antithyroid drugs for over 5 years with positive TSH receptor antibodies.

This clonotype turned up a few times. What it binds is unknown. Whole-study results and caveats: A greater number of public clonotypes (approximately 2,700) was shared by persistent patients than by new patients (approximately 880).

As for time point: persistent/refractory GD, antithyroid drugs over 5 years with positive TRAb. PBMCs were the source of the RNA used for TCR sequencing. The germline V gene encodes CDR1 SQVTM and CDR2 ANQGSEA. Trimming took off 1 base at V and 5 bases at J, with 17 bases between the two ends. The CDR3 runs 15 residues. To make TCR beta libraries, researchers used iRepertoire HTBI primers and Arm-PCR of CDR3 regions. How the authors handled the data: From all samples, identification returned roughly 15 TRBJ and approximately 61 TRBV segments. One entry per CDR3 protein, called by TCRdb with MiXCR from the multiplex PCR reads. TCRdb assigned the V and J calls; the authors' analysis was not used. Of more than 350,000 distinct CDR3 sequences listed, around 20% are singletons.

Source: peripheral blood mononuclear cells (PBMCs), taken when the disease was refractory, from a patient treated with antithyroid drugs. The clonotype originates from a female donor with Graves disease. This rearrangement joins TRBV29-1 to TRBJ1-2; D perhaps matches TRBD1 (6 bases). In DNA, the CDR3 is TGCAGCGTTGAAGGTCCACCCAGGGGAGGGTATGGCTACACCTTC. This gives the protein CSVEGPPRGGYGYTF.